This TCR beta chain was profiled in a study of response to subunit inactivated influenza vaccine. Whole-study findings and limits: Only a handful of new T cells, the authors suggested, are recruited with each seasonal influenza vaccination.

Germline CDR1 reads SQVTM; CDR2 reads ANQGSEA. Trimming removed 7 bases from V and 0 bases from J, with 10 bases in between. The CDR3 consists of 12 residues. Concerning this clonotype: As yet, its antigen is unknown.

TCRdb passed the RT-PCR reads through MiXCR, listing each CDR3 protein once. The data show approximately 700,000 distinct CDR3 sequences, about 14% seen once. The chain couples TRBV29-1 to TRBJ2-7, with D tentatively TRBD1 (6 bases). The TCR sequence derives from a man aged 50 or older who received an inactivated influenza vaccine. The sequenced sample was PBMCs from blood, obtained approximately 15 days before vaccination. This CDR3 is CSAGDNSYEQYF. The CDR3 DNA sequence: TGCAGCGCCGGGGACAACTCCTACGAGCAGTACTTC.